The T cell receptor (beta chain) described here comes from a study of T-cell memory formation after mild COVID-19. Constant-segment-primed 5'RACE gave TCR alpha and TCR beta cDNA libraries with sample barcodes and UMIs. Each CDR3 protein gets one entry after TCRdb re-called the 5' RACE reads with MiXCR. The sample contains 380,000 or so distinct CDR3 sequences, roughly 13% of which appear only once. CDR1 LGHNA and CDR2 YSLEER come from the germline V gene. The CDR3 has 13 residues. Trimming stripped 0 bases from V and 6 bases from J, with 6 bases between. The source of this sequence is a man younger than 35 who had mild COVID-19 (a few samples of this study predate the infection). Cell type and time point are not known. Material for sequencing was PBMCs or a T cell subset sorted from them (not recorded which). This chain links TRBV4-3 with TRBJ2-1; D unclear. CDR3 loop: CASSQDLSNEQFF. In DNA form, the CDR3 reads TGCGCCAGCAGCCAAGATCTCAGCAATGAGCAGTTCTTC.